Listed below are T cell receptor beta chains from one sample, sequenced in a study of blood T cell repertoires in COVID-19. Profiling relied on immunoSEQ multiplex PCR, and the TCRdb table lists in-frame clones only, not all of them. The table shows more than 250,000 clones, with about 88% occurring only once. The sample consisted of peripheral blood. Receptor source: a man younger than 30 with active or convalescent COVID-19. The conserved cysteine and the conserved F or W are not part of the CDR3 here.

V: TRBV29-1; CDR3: SVVSGDYGYT
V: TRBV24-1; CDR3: ATSDEPTGTGELF
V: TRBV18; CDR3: ASSPLLGGDTEAF
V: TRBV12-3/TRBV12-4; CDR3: ASSSWTVVQY
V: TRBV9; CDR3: ASSSGGNTIY
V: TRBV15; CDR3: ATSGQREGLNEQF
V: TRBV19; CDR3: ASSFGTGGAYGYT
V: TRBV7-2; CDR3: ASSSAGQLLYEQY
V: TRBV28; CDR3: ASSLYSSYNEQF
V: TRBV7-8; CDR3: ASSLVRTGGKKGELF
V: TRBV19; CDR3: ASRRPREDTEAF
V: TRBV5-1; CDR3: ASSSDPRDTIY
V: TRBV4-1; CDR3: ASSQTSPHEQF
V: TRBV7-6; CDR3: ASSLRERERQY
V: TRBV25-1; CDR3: ASSEQGTNEQF
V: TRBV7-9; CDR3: ASSTGQGNSPLH
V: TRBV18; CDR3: ASSPDRGGTYEQY
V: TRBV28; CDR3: ASGSVDFSPLH
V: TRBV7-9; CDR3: ASSPDRQLHEQY
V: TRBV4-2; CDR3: ASSQDPVGGGSIQY
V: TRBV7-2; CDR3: ATSRGISEAF
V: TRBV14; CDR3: ASSQWDREGEQY
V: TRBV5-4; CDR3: ASSSGVMNTEAF
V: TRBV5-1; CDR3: ASSLGALGPTDTQY
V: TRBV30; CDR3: AWSVGEGTEAF
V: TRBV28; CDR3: ASRQGTNQPQH
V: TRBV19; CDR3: ASNGQGNDEKLF